A single sample is the source of the 10 T cell receptor beta chains below, sequenced in a study of T-cell reconstitution after alpha-beta-depleted transplantation in children. The TCRbeta library was prepared with unique molecular identifiers. In TCRdb, the PCR reads were re-called with MiXCR into one record per CDR3 protein. The sample records approximately 290,000 distinct CDR3 sequences, 11% being singletons. This material consisted of peripheral blood, taken 180 days after TCRalphabeta/CD19-depleted stem cell transplant. All receptors derive from a male patient aged 2 to 10 who had a stem cell transplant for chronic granulomatous disease, so the T cells may come from the graft donor.

This clonotype has at least ten counts. The chain carries TRBV2 and TRBJ2-7; D is perhaps TRBD2 (6 bases). In germline, CDR1 is SNHLY, CDR2 FYNNEI. The CDR3 is 13 residues long. V lost 3 bases, J lost 0 bases, and 6 bases lay in between. The CDR3 sequence is CASSDGSSYEQYF. For the CDR3, the DNA is TGTGCCAGCAGTGACGGGAGCTCCTACGAGCAGTACTTC.

This clonotype was counted many times. The rearrangement links TRBV5-1 to TRBJ1-1, with 9 bases lining up with TRBD1. Trimming removed 3 bases from V and 7 bases from J; junction bases left unmatched: 10. The V gene's germline CDR1 is SGHRS and CDR2 YFSETQ. The CDR3 loop spans 15 amino acids. The CDR3 DNA reads TGCGCCAGCAGCTACGGGACAGGGTTGGTAGTTGAAGCTTTCTTT. Its translation is CASSYGTGLVVEAFF.

This clonotype was found many times. This chain joins TRBV24-1 and TRBJ2-1; TRBD2 matches 9 bases. Germline values: CDR1 KGHDR, CDR2 SFDVKD. The CDR3 is made up of 13 amino acids. The V segment lost 7 bases and the J segment 7 bases; nucleotides outside the gene matches: 4. The CDR3 DNA is TGTGCCACCAGGAGGACTAGCGAAAATGAGCAGTTCTTC. Protein sequence: CATRRTSENEQFF.

This clonotype was recorded many times. The CDR3 loop is CSARQGYNEQFF. CDR3 in DNA: TGCAGCGCGAGACAGGGCTACAATGAGCAGTTCTTC. The chain uses TRBV29-1 and TRBJ2-1; 7 bases fit TRBD1. CDR1 is SQVTM and CDR2 is ANQGSEA in the germline V gene. The CDR3 has 12 residues. With V trimmed by 7 bases and J by 3 bases, 3 bases remained unmatched.

This clonotype was detected ten times or more. The V and J genes are TRBV7-3 and TRBJ2-1; unclear D gene. Germline V gene lookup returns CDR1 SGHTA and CDR2 FQGTGA. This CDR3 contains 13 residues. Trimming stripped 4 bases from V and 9 bases from J, with 13 bases between. DNA for the CDR3: TGTGCCAGCAGCTGGATATCTGGCGGTGAGCAGTTCTTC. Encoded protein: CASSWISGGEQFF.

This clonotype was observed at least ten times. The chain employs TRBV20-1 and TRBJ1-2; D is ambiguous. The ends were cut back, 3 bases at V and 4 bases at J, with 18 bases in the middle. Germline CDR1 reads DFQATT; CDR2 reads SNEGSKA (reference sequence). The CDR3 extends over 15 amino acids. CDR3 amino acids: CSASSNSWASYGYTF. CDR3 DNA: TGCAGTGCTAGTTCCAATTCGTGGGCCTCCTATGGCTACACCTTC.

This clonotype was counted only a few times. V usage is TRBV7-8 and J usage is TRBJ2-2, with TRBD1 identical over 12 bases. The CDR3 runs 17 residues. V lost 2 bases, J lost 0 bases, and 1 base stayed unmatched. Germline V gene data show CDR1 as SGHVS and CDR2 as FQNEAQ. The CDR3 coding sequence is TGTGCCAGCAGCTTAAGGGACAGGGGGCCGAACACCGGGGAGCTGTTTTTT. Its translation: CASSLRDRGPNTGELFF.

The sample holds many counts of this clonotype. The CDR3 nucleotides are TGCAGTGCTCGGAATGGCTACACCTTC. Translating gives CSARNGYTF. This chain uses TRBV20-1 with TRBJ1-2; D unresolved. Trimming pared 5 bases from V and 6 bases from J, leaving 4 bases between. The CDR3 is 9 amino acids. Looked up from germline, CDR1 is DFQATT and CDR2 is SNEGSKA (reference sequence).

This clonotype appeared many times. The chain recombines TRBV7-2 with TRBJ2-7; 7 bases line up with TRBD1. Germline V gene sequence: CDR1 SGHTA, CDR2 FQGNSA. V shed 5 bases and J 5 bases; nucleotides not matched to a gene: 12. This CDR3 has 15 amino acids. The CDR3 DNA sequence: TGTGCCAGCAGCAGACGACAGGGACAGCTGCACGAGCAGTACTTC. It encodes CASSRRQGQLHEQYF. Looking up the rest from reference TRBV7-2 and TRBJ2-7 gives the full variable domain: GAGVSQSPSNKVTEKGKDVELRCDPISGHTALYWYRQSLGQGLEFLIYFQGNSAPDKSGLPSDRFSAERTGGSVSTLTIQRTQQEDSAVYLCASSRRQGQLHEQYFGPGTRLTVT.

This clonotype was recorded at least ten times. The gene calls are TRBV28 and TRBJ1-5, with D maybe TRBD1 (6 bases). Per the germline V gene, CDR1 is MDHEN and CDR2 is SYDVKM. V dropped 3 bases and J dropped 0 bases, with 9 bases sitting between them. The CDR3 loop spans 15 amino acids. The CDR3 bases are TGTGCCAGCAGTTTTGGGGGGCGTAGCAATCAGCCCCAGCATTTT. This encodes CASSFGGRSNQPQHF.